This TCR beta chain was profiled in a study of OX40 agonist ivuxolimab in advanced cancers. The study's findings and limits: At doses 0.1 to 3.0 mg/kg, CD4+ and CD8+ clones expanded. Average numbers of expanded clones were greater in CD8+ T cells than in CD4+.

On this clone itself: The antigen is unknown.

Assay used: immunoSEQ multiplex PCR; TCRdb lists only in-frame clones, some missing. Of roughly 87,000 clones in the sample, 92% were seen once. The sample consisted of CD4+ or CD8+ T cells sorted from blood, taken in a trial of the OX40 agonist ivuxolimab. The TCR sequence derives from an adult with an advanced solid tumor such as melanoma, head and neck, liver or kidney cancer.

CDR3 amino acids: CASSPGNSRYEKLFF. CDR3 bases: TGTGCCAGCAGCCCGGGGAACAGCAGATATGAAAAACTGTTTTTT. This chain joins TRBV27 and TRBJ1-4; D call uncertain. Between the trimmed V and J ends, which lost 6 bases and 6 bases, there was a span of 17 bases. The germline V gene encodes CDR1 MNHEY and CDR2 SMNVEV (reference sequence). The CDR3 runs 15 residues.